Each of the 9 T cell receptor beta chains below was sequenced from the same sample in a study of T cells after yellow fever vaccination. Each CDR3 protein gets one entry after TCRdb re-called the 5' RACE reads with MiXCR. The table includes 500,000 to 650,000 distinct CDR3 sequences, 17% detected once. The input for sequencing was PBMCs, taken 5 days after the first yellow fever vaccination. The receptors stem from a young man who received the YFV17D yellow fever vaccine.

This chain joins TRBV11-1 and TRBJ1-2; no definite D call. V was shortened by 2 bases and J by 2 bases, with 6 bases between the two germline ends. The CDR3 has 13 amino acids. Looked up from germline, CDR1 is SGHAT and CDR2 is FQDESV (reference sequence). In DNA, the CDR3 is TGTGCCAGCAGCTTATCAGAAAACTATGGCTACACCTTC. Amino acid sequence: CASSLSENYGYTF.

There are many counts of this clonotype. The genes are TRBV3-1 and TRBJ1-6, with 9 bases identical to TRBD1. The CDR3 loop spans 14 amino acids. Germline CDR1 and CDR2: LGHDT and YNNKEL (reference sequence). Trimming at V came to 1 base and at J to 10 bases, leaving 2 bases not matched to a gene. The CDR3 coding sequence is TGTGCCAGCAGCCAAGGGACAGGGGAATCACCCCTCCACTTT. Translating it yields CASSQGTGESPLHF.

This clonotype was seen many times. The CDR3 protein is CSARDGGNQPQHF. The CDR3 DNA is TGCAGTGCTAGAGATGGGGGCAATCAGCCCCAGCATTTT. This chain joins TRBV20-1 and TRBJ1-5; D remains ambiguous. In germline, CDR1 is DFQATT, CDR2 SNEGSKA (reference sequence). This CDR3 is built from 13 residues. Trimming removed 0 bases at V and 2 bases at J, with 5 bases between.

This clonotype was detected a few times. This chain joins TRBV20-1 and TRBJ1-4; the D is unclear. Trimming left V 4 bases short and J 5 bases short, with 14 bases between. Germline-derived CDR1 and CDR2 are DFQATT and SNEGSKA (reference sequence). The CDR3 loop spans 14 amino acids. The CDR3 DNA reads TGCAGTGCTACCCGGCCTCAGCCAAATGAAAAACTGTTTTTT. It specifies CSATRPQPNEKLFF.

This clonotype was counted between two and nine times. The chain joins TRBV23-1 to TRBJ2-3; TRBD2 matches 11 bases. TRBV23-1 is classed as an ORF, of uncertain function. This CDR3 spans 18 amino acids. V gave up 0 bases and J gave up 4 bases; unmatched junction bases: 9. The CDR3 nucleotides are TGCGCCAGCAGTCAATCGGGGAAGACTAGCGGGGAGCCAGATACGCAGTATTTT. This encodes CASSQSGKTSGEPDTQYF.

The V and J genes are TRBV11-2 and TRBJ2-2, with D possibly being TRBD2 (5 bases). This CDR3 has 13 amino acids. Trimming stripped 8 bases from V and 6 bases from J, with 13 bases between. The germline gives CDR1 SGHAT, CDR2 FQNNGV. CDR3: CASSRVPPGELFF. The CDR3 nucleotides read TGTGCCAGCTCGCGGGTCCCCCCCGGGGAGCTGTTTTTT.

V and J are TRBV5-4 and TRBJ2-3, with TRBD2 matching over 14 bases. This CDR3 region has 16 residues. The junction had 10 bases not matched to a gene; V was cut back by 4 bases and J by 9 bases. CDR1 is SGHNT, CDR2 YYREEE, per germline (reference sequence). The CDR3 region is CASSPGLAGAWGTQYF. The DNA of the CDR3 is TGTGCCAGCAGCCCGGGACTAGCGGGGGCATGGGGGACGCAGTATTTT.

CDR3 in DNA: TGCGCCAGCAGCCAACCCCGGGCGGGTCTCCGTTATGGCTACACCTTC. Amino acids: CASSQPRAGLRYGYTF. J is TRBJ1-2 and V is TRBV4-1, with D hard to call. CDR3 length equals 16 residues. Trimming took 2 bases from V and 5 from J, leaving 18 bases between them. The V gene's germline CDR1 is MGHRA and CDR2 YSYEKL.

The chain recombines TRBV19 with TRBJ1-5; 9 bases fit TRBD1. V shed 5 bases and J 6 bases; nucleotides not matched to a gene: 2. The CDR3 spans 13 residues. Germline V gene sequence: CDR1 LNHDA, CDR2 SQIVND (reference sequence). As DNA, the CDR3 is TGTGCCAGTAGTGGGACAGGGTTTCAGCCCCAGCATTTT. It encodes CASSGTGFQPQHF.